This T cell receptor (beta chain) was identified in a study of blood T cell repertoires in COVID-19. Study in general: T cells, B-cell-depleted T cells, or PBMCs supplied cDNA or gDNA.

Original processing methods: Amplification with reference gene primers provided the estimates of nucleated cell counts. Profiling relied on immunoSEQ multiplex PCR, and the TCRdb table lists in-frame clones only, not all of them. V, J and clone size reflect that table, while D and trimming were determined from the DNA. Among about 63,000 clones listed, over 70% were seen once. Germline CDR1 reads DFQATT; CDR2 reads SNEGSKA (reference sequence). V lost 3 bases and J lost 0, with 18 bases in between. The CDR3 is made up of 17 amino acids. The receptor was derived from a man aged 50 to 59 with active COVID-19. The J gene is TRBJ1-5, the V gene TRBV20-1; D gene unclear. The sequenced material came from peripheral blood. CDR3 DNA sequence: TGCAGTGCTAGTGAGGCAGGAAGATTCTATAGCAATCAGCCCCAGCATTTT. Translated: CSASEAGRFYSNQPQHF.